One and the same sample provided the 24 T cell receptor beta chains below, sequenced in a study of glioma-infiltrating T cells after dendritic cell vaccination. Clones were read by immunoSEQ multiplex PCR, and TCRdb kept only the in-frame ones, dropping some. The data hold about 64,000 clones, with approximately 85% observed a single time. The sequences come from blood, collected before dendritic cell vaccination. All receptors come from a human donor with glioblastoma.

This clone was picked up one time. The V call is TRBV28, the J call TRBJ1-1; 7 bases line up with TRBD1. The germline gives CDR1 MDHEN, CDR2 SYDVKM. Losses at the gene ends were 4 bases for V and 4 bases for J; bases not matched to a gene: 9. This CDR3 region has 15 residues. This CDR3 reads CASSSTLQGVTEAFF. The CDR3 coding sequence is TGTGCCAGCAGTTCAACCCTCCAGGGGGTCACTGAAGCTTTCTTT.

The CDR3 spells CASSEYPGGTSAGELFF. The CDR3 coding sequence is TGTGCCAGCAGTGAATATCCAGGGGGCACTAGTGCCGGGGAGCTGTTTTTT. The chain combines TRBV25-1 with TRBJ2-2, with 8 bases aligning to TRBD1. V shed 0 bases and J 6 bases; nucleotides not matched to a gene: 9. This CDR3 has 17 amino acids. The germline gives CDR1 MGHDK, CDR2 SYGVNS.

The chain uses TRBV6-5 and TRBJ2-5; tentative D call: TRBD2 (6 bases). V was trimmed by 0 bases and J by 4 bases, leaving 15 bases between them. The CDR3 length is 16 residues. Per germline, CDR1 MNHEY and CDR2 SVGAGI. This chain's CDR3 is CASSYSPPGGGETQYF. CDR3 bases: TGTGCCAGCAGTTACTCCCCCCCCGGGGGTGGAGAGACCCAGTACTTC.

The chain links TRBV13 to TRBJ2-3; maybe TRBD1 (6 bases). In germline, CDR1 is PRHDT, CDR2 FYEKMQ (reference sequence). The ends were cut back, 2 bases at V and 5 bases at J, with 8 bases in the middle. This CDR3 spans 13 amino acids. Here the CDR3 reads CASSLTGQDTQYF. The CDR3 DNA reads as TGTGCCAGCAGCTTAACAGGGCAAGATACGCAGTATTTT.

The chain carries TRBV11-3 and TRBJ1-6; D is unresolved. Trimming took 5 bases from V and 7 from J, leaving 9 bases between them. Germline-derived CDR1 and CDR2 are SGHNT and YENEEA. The CDR3 has 13 residues. CDR3 nucleotides: TGTGCCAGCAGCCTTGAGGTCAATTCACCCCTCCACTTT. Translation: CASSLEVNSPLHF.

The V gene is TRBV5-6, the J gene TRBJ2-2, with D uncertain. Germline V gives CDR1 SGHDT, CDR2 YYEEEE. The CDR3 has 14 amino acids. V was cut by 0 bases and J by 1 base, with 4 bases left in between. CDR3 sequence reads: CASSLAGNTGELFF. Written as DNA, the CDR3 is TGTGCCAGCAGCTTGGCGGGGAACACCGGGGAGCTGTTTTTT.

The chain joins TRBV18 to TRBJ1-2; no reliable D call. Germline CDR1 and CDR2: KGHSH and LQKENI. The CDR3 is made up of 15 amino acids. Trimming took off 2 bases at V and 5 bases at J, with 15 bases between the two ends. CDR3 coding DNA: TGTGCCAGCTCACCAAGAGAGGGATGGCCTTATGGCTACACCTTC. This sequence encodes CASSPREGWPYGYTF. The variable domain in full, completed from reference TRBV18 and TRBJ1-2, reads NAGVMQNPRHLVRRRGQEARLRCSPMKGHSHVYWYRQLPEEGLKFMVYLQKENIIDESGMPKERFSAEFPKEGPSILRIQQVVRGDSAAYFCASSPREGWPYGYTFGSGTRLTVV.

This clone has only a few counts. The rearrangement uses TRBV4-1 and TRBJ1-4; TRBD1 agrees at 8 bases. This CDR3 comprises 16 residues. Looked up from germline, CDR1 is MGHRA and CDR2 is YSYEKL. V shed 2 bases and J 7 bases; nucleotides not matched to a gene: 9. This CDR3 is CASSQRGDRIGEKLFF. The CDR3, as DNA: TGCGCCAGCAGCCAACGGGGGGACAGGATAGGTGAAAAACTGTTTTTT.

The chain has TRBV13 and TRBJ1-2; D possibly corresponds to TRBD1 (6 bases). CDR1 is PRHDT and CDR2 is FYEKMQ in the germline V gene (reference sequence). V lost 0 bases and J 3 bases, leaving 8 bases between the germline ends. The CDR3 runs 14 residues. The CDR3, as DNA: TGTGCCAGCAGCTTAGGACAGGGTCACTATGGCTACACCTTC. Amino acids: CASSLGQGHYGYTF.

The chain employs TRBV5-4 and TRBJ1-1, with D unresolved. CDR1 and CDR2 from the germline V gene are SGHNT and YYREEE (reference sequence). Trimming removed 7 bases at V and 1 base at J, with 11 bases between. The CDR3 runs to 13 residues. CDR3 DNA: TGTGCCAGCCGTTTGACAAGGAACACTGAAGCTTTCTTT. This gives the protein CASRLTRNTEAFF.

The V call is TRBV5-5, the J call TRBJ1-4; D is unclear. Trimming shortened V by 3 bases and J by 7 bases, and 13 bases separated the two germline ends. The CDR3 loop spans 14 amino acids. The germline CDR1 and CDR2 sequences are SGHKS and YYEKEE (reference sequence). CDR3 protein: CASSSGRVGEKLFF. Here the CDR3 DNA reads TGTGCCAGCAGCTCGGGGAGGGTGGGTGAAAAACTGTTTTTT. The complete variable domain, with remaining parts taken from reference TRBV5-5 and TRBJ1-4, reads DAGVTQSPTHLIKTRGQQVTLRCSPISGHKSVSWYQQVLGQGPQFIFQYYEKEERGRGNFPDRFSARQFPNYSSELNVNALLLGDSALYLCASSSGRVGEKLFFGSGTQLSVL.

This chain uses TRBV7-8 with TRBJ1-1; D is possibly TRBD1 (6 bases). V lost 1 base, J lost 5 bases, and 11 bases lay in between. CDR1 and CDR2 from the germline V gene are SGHVS and FQNEAQ. The CDR3 sequence is 14 residues long. CDR3 sequence reads: CASSLEGRGTEAFF. DNA for the CDR3: TGTGCCAGCAGCTTAGAGGGCAGGGGAACTGAAGCTTTCTTT.

The chain is built from TRBV11-2 and TRBJ2-7, with 7 bases lining up with TRBD1. The CDR3 is 14 residues long. Germline CDR1 SGHAT, CDR2 FQNNGV. The V gene end was trimmed by 5 bases and the J gene end by 0 bases; junction bases not matched to a gene: 4. CDR3 DNA sequence: TGTGCCAGCAGCACCTGGGACAGCTCCTACGAGCAGTACTTC. As protein: CASSTWDSSYEQYF. The entire variable domain, with the rest obtained from reference TRBV11-2 and TRBJ2-7, is as follows: EAGVAQSPRYKIIEKRQSVAFWCNPISGHATLYWYQQILGQGPKLLIQFQNNGVVDDSQLPKDRFSAERLKGVDSTLKIQPAKLEDSAVYLCASSTWDSSYEQYFGPGTRLTVT.

This clone was detected once. The rearrangement joins TRBV6-6 to TRBJ1-1; 11 bases line up with TRBD1. The V segment lost 7 bases and the J segment 1 base; nucleotides outside the gene matches: 8. The CDR3 is made up of 16 amino acids. Germline assignment: CDR1 MNHNY and CDR2 SVGAGI (reference sequence). CDR3 DNA sequence: TGTGCCAGCACCCAGGGGACAGGGGGGGGGAACACTGAAGCTTTCTTT. It specifies CASTQGTGGGNTEAFF.

The chain links TRBV28 to TRBJ2-7, with 9 bases matching TRBD2. The CDR3 contains 14 residues. Germline V gene sequence: CDR1 MDHEN, CDR2 SYDVKM. The V gene end was trimmed by 6 bases and the J gene end by 2 bases; junction bases not matched to a gene: 5. The CDR3 spells CASSLASGAYEQYF. The DNA for the CDR3 is TGTGCCAGCAGCCTTGCTAGCGGGGCCTACGAGCAGTACTTC.

The chain uses TRBV25-1 and TRBJ1-1, with D possibly being TRBD1 (5 bases). V was pared by 2 bases and J by 5 bases, with 15 bases between. CDR3 size: 15 residues. From germline, CDR1 is MGHDK and CDR2 SYGVNS. CDR3 protein: CASSEQGIGTTEAFF. The CDR3 nucleotides are TGTGCCAGCAGTGAACAGGGAATAGGAACTACTGAAGCTTTCTTT.

V usage is TRBV5-1 and J usage is TRBJ2-5; weak D call: TRBD2 (5 bases). The CDR3 loop spans 13 amino acids. Trimming removed 4 bases at V and 5 bases at J, with 12 bases between. Looked up from germline, CDR1 is SGHRS and CDR2 is YFSETQ. DNA for the CDR3: TGCGCCAGCAGCCCTGTCAGAGGGGAGACCCAGTACTTC. Its translation: CASSPVRGETQYF.

The CDR3 DNA follows: TGTGCCAGAGAATTGGGAAGACAGGGAATGGATGAAAAACTGTTTTTT. Residues: CARELGRQGMDEKLFF. The rearrangement uses TRBV5-4 and TRBJ1-4; TRBD1 matches at 7 bases. V trimming: 8 bases; J trimming: 6 bases; junction bases outside the gene matches: 16. This CDR3 is built from 16 residues. Germline CDR1 SGHNT, CDR2 YYREEE (reference sequence).

This clone occurred a few times. The chain links TRBV28 to TRBJ2-5; TRBD1 matches at 10 bases. The junction had 8 bases not matched to a gene; V was cut back by 2 bases and J by 2 bases. CDR3 length: 17 amino acids. Germline CDR1 reads MDHEN; CDR2 reads SYDVKM. The chain's CDR3 is CASSLPLGQGTQETQYF. DNA of the CDR3: TGTGCCAGCAGTTTACCCCTGGGACAGGGGACTCAAGAGACCCAGTACTTC.

J is TRBJ2-3 and V is TRBV7-2, with D tentatively TRBD2 (6 bases). CDR3 length equals 12 residues. Germline V gene lookup returns CDR1 SGHTA and CDR2 FQGNSA. V shed 4 bases and J shed 6 bases, with 8 bases lying between them. The CDR3 DNA is TGTGCCAGCAGCTCCGCGGGGGATACGCAGTATTTT. Translated, it gives CASSSAGDTQYF.

The chain employs TRBV5-4 and TRBJ2-7; perhaps TRBD2 as D (6 bases). CDR3 length: 14 amino acids. V lost 2 bases and J 0 bases, leaving 9 bases between the germline ends. CDR1 and CDR2 from the germline V gene are SGHNT and YYREEE (reference sequence). CDR3: CASSFQGGSYEQYF. The CDR3 nucleotides read TGTGCCAGCAGCTTCCAGGGAGGCTCCTACGAGCAGTACTTC.

This rearrangement joins TRBV6-6 to TRBJ1-2, with 8 bases lining up with TRBD1. The length of the CDR3 is 14 residues. Per the germline V gene, CDR1 is MNHNY and CDR2 is SVGAGI (reference sequence). Trimming at V came to 0 bases and at J to 8 bases, leaving 5 bases not matched to a gene. CDR3 nucleotides: TGTGCCAGCAGTTACTCGCAGGGGACAGGAGGCTACACCTTC. This codes for CASSYSQGTGGYTF.

This rearrangement joins TRBV6-1 to TRBJ2-2; TRBD2 matches at 7 bases. Germline CDR1 MNHNS, CDR2 SASEGT. The V segment lost 5 bases and the J segment 1 base; nucleotides outside the gene matches: 1. The CDR3 runs 14 residues. The CDR3 DNA follows: TGTGCCAGCAGTCGCGGGGGGAACACCGGGGAGCTGTTTTTT. Protein: CASSRGGNTGELFF.

This chain links TRBV15 with TRBJ1-4; TRBD1 is a possible D gene (5 bases). Looked up from germline, CDR1 is LNHNV and CDR2 is YYDKDF (reference sequence). Trimming took off 0 bases at V and 8 bases at J, with 16 bases between the two ends. The CDR3 consists of 16 residues. CDR3: CATSRDKGAQEEKLFF. The CDR3, as DNA: TGTGCCACCAGCAGAGATAAAGGGGCGCAGGAAGAAAAACTGTTTTTT.